This TCR beta chain stems from a study of blood T cell repertoires in COVID-19. About the research overall: Collection of acute and convalescent COVID-19 samples took place in the United States, Italy and Spain. PBMCs, B-cell-depleted T cells, or T cells provided the cDNA or gDNA that made up the material.

V was clipped by 2 bases and J by 1 base; unmatched bases: 2. Germline CDR1 is MNHEY and CDR2 is SVGAGI. This CDR3 spans 15 amino acids. As handled by the study authors: Counts of nucleated cells, estimated from reference gene primer amplification, were obtained. This table comes from immunoSEQ multiplex PCR, and its TCRdb copy is limited to in-frame clones, with some not included. V and J calls and clone size are as listed in that table; D and trimming were resolved from the DNA. Of fewer than 350,000 clones detected, about 86% appear once; the ten largest clones hold around 2.9%. The source material was peripheral blood. The chain uses TRBV6-5 and TRBJ2-5; 9 bases match TRBD2. The source of this sequence is a woman aged 55-70 years with active or convalescent COVID-19. CDR3 in DNA: TGTGCCAGCAGTTACGCAGCGGGGGGCCAAGAGACCCAGTACTTC. Protein sequence: CASSYAAGGQETQYF.